Listed below are T cell receptor beta chains from one sample, sequenced in a study of blood T cell repertoires in COVID-19. The method was immunoSEQ multiplex PCR; TCRdb's version includes in-frame clones alone and lacks a portion of them. The table lists more than 150,000 clones, roughly 80% of them singletons, with approximately 7.3% in the top ten. Sequenced sample: peripheral blood. The receptors shown here come from a human donor in a cohort sampled during active COVID-19. Both conserved end residues are part of each CDR3. The D gene is left open where the match is weak.

CDR3aa: CASSFGTGGTYEQYF
len: 15
d_gene: TRBD1
v_gene: TRBV11-2
j_gene: TRBJ2-7

CDR3aa: CASSVASWNTEAFF
len: 14
d_gene: .
v_gene: TRBV9
j_gene: TRBJ1-1

CDR3aa: CASSTGTGLLGYTF
len: 14
d_gene: TRBD1
v_gene: TRBV6-5
j_gene: TRBJ1-2

CDR3aa: CASSTAGELFF
len: 11
d_gene: .
v_gene: TRBV2
j_gene: TRBJ2-2

CDR3aa: CASSRIQGIRSYGYTF
len: 16
d_gene: .
v_gene: TRBV5-6
j_gene: TRBJ1-2

CDR3aa: CASSFWTGGDSPLHF
len: 15
d_gene: TRBD1
v_gene: TRBV13
j_gene: TRBJ1-6

CDR3aa: CASRGQAETQYF
len: 12
d_gene: TRBD1
v_gene: TRBV11-1
j_gene: TRBJ2-5

CDR3aa: CASSPLRGSYEQYF
len: 14
d_gene: .
v_gene: TRBV9
j_gene: TRBJ2-7

CDR3aa: CASRQGTTNEKLFF
len: 14
d_gene: .
v_gene: TRBV19
j_gene: TRBJ1-4

CDR3aa: CASSLLASYEQYF
len: 13
d_gene: .
v_gene: TRBV5-1
j_gene: TRBJ2-7

CDR3aa: CASSFDRGGNNEQFF
len: 15
d_gene: TRBD2
v_gene: TRBV7-3
j_gene: TRBJ2-1

CDR3aa: CASSSRSGEEQYF
len: 13
d_gene: .
v_gene: TRBV12-3/TRBV12-4
j_gene: TRBJ2-7

CDR3aa: CASSLGQGRFGYTF
len: 14
d_gene: .
v_gene: TRBV13
j_gene: TRBJ1-2

CDR3aa: CASGKTGVNTGELFF
len: 15
d_gene: TRBD1
v_gene: TRBV6-5
j_gene: TRBJ2-2

CDR3aa: CASSRTGGSNYEQYF
len: 15
d_gene: TRBD1
v_gene: TRBV3-1/TRBV3-2
j_gene: TRBJ2-7

CDR3aa: CASSSSGGGLLYGYTF
len: 16
d_gene: .
v_gene: TRBV13
j_gene: TRBJ1-2

CDR3aa: CASSYSTRMNTEAFF
len: 15
d_gene: .
v_gene: TRBV6-5
j_gene: TRBJ1-1

CDR3aa: CASYLPGQIYEQYF
len: 14
d_gene: TRBD1
v_gene: TRBV7-3
j_gene: TRBJ2-7

CDR3aa: CASSPPARLTGFYNEQFF
len: 18
d_gene: .
v_gene: TRBV19
j_gene: TRBJ2-1

CDR3aa: CASSLTGASTDTQYF
len: 15
d_gene: TRBD1
v_gene: TRBV5-1
j_gene: TRBJ2-3

CDR3aa: CASSEGGGAVAYEQYF
len: 16
d_gene: TRBD2
v_gene: TRBV10-2
j_gene: TRBJ2-7

CDR3aa: CASSYRSGHSNEQFF
len: 15
d_gene: .
v_gene: TRBV6-6
j_gene: TRBJ2-1

CDR3aa: CASSFSSGVNEKLFF
len: 15
d_gene: .
v_gene: TRBV5-1
j_gene: TRBJ1-4

CDR3aa: CASSQVHPEETQYF
len: 14
d_gene: .
v_gene: TRBV3-1/TRBV3-2
j_gene: TRBJ2-5

CDR3aa: CASSATGGDTEAFF
len: 14
d_gene: TRBD1
v_gene: TRBV7-3
j_gene: TRBJ1-1

CDR3aa: CASSGGQGYGLYGYTF
len: 16
d_gene: TRBD1
v_gene: TRBV2
j_gene: TRBJ1-2

CDR3aa: CASSVDKFNTEAFF
len: 14
d_gene: .
v_gene: TRBV2
j_gene: TRBJ1-1

CDR3aa: CASSAGSGTSGNTIYF
len: 16
d_gene: .
v_gene: TRBV9
j_gene: TRBJ1-3

CDR3aa: CASSQERYTGELFF
len: 14
d_gene: .
v_gene: TRBV5-1
j_gene: TRBJ2-2

CDR3aa: CASSARYGANEKLFF
len: 15
d_gene: .
v_gene: TRBV7-6
j_gene: TRBJ1-4

CDR3aa: CASSPYSGGTTGELFF
len: 16
d_gene: TRBD2
v_gene: TRBV3-1/TRBV3-2
j_gene: TRBJ2-2

CDR3aa: CASSPGGTAEANVLTF
len: 16
d_gene: .
v_gene: TRBV5-1
j_gene: TRBJ2-6

CDR3aa: CASSLEISGLGPLYEQYF
len: 18
d_gene: .
v_gene: TRBV11-2
j_gene: TRBJ2-7

CDR3aa: CASSLSQATYEQYF
len: 14
d_gene: .
v_gene: TRBV5-1
j_gene: TRBJ2-7

CDR3aa: CASSLVASSHFTAEQFF
len: 17
d_gene: .
v_gene: TRBV5-5
j_gene: TRBJ2-1

CDR3aa: CAWSVLRTSLNEQFF
len: 15
d_gene: TRBD2
v_gene: TRBV30
j_gene: TRBJ2-1

CDR3aa: CASSSSGNQPQHF
len: 13
d_gene: .
v_gene: TRBV13
j_gene: TRBJ1-5

CDR3aa: CASSLVQNYGYTF
len: 13
d_gene: .
v_gene: TRBV7-2
j_gene: TRBJ1-2

CDR3aa: CASSGTVSGNTIYF
len: 14
d_gene: TRBD1
v_gene: TRBV5-6
j_gene: TRBJ1-3

CDR3aa: CASSSPRLAGGLSTDTQYF
len: 19
d_gene: TRBD2
v_gene: TRBV7-8
j_gene: TRBJ2-3

CDR3aa: CASSAQVNTEAFF
len: 13
d_gene: .
v_gene: TRBV7-3
j_gene: TRBJ1-1

CDR3aa: CASSLTTGTDNEKLFF
len: 16
d_gene: TRBD1
v_gene: TRBV11-2
j_gene: TRBJ1-4

CDR3aa: CATSRGGGYQPQHF
len: 14
d_gene: .
v_gene: TRBV15
j_gene: TRBJ1-5

CDR3aa: CAISESGGGASYEQYF
len: 16
d_gene: TRBD2
v_gene: TRBV10-3
j_gene: TRBJ2-7

CDR3aa: CASSANMGGNTEAFF
len: 15
d_gene: .
v_gene: TRBV5-4
j_gene: TRBJ1-1

CDR3aa: CASSLSSQPYGDEQYF
len: 16
d_gene: .
v_gene: TRBV5-1
j_gene: TRBJ2-7

CDR3aa: CSVDPLAGPSTDTQYF
len: 16
d_gene: TRBD2
v_gene: TRBV29-1
j_gene: TRBJ2-3

CDR3aa: CASSHLRGDTEAFF
len: 14
d_gene: .
v_gene: TRBV3-1/TRBV3-2
j_gene: TRBJ1-1

CDR3aa: CASSQEGGDTQYF
len: 13
d_gene: .
v_gene: TRBV4-2
j_gene: TRBJ2-3

CDR3aa: CASSYSSQPQHF
len: 12
d_gene: .
v_gene: TRBV12-3/TRBV12-4
j_gene: TRBJ1-5